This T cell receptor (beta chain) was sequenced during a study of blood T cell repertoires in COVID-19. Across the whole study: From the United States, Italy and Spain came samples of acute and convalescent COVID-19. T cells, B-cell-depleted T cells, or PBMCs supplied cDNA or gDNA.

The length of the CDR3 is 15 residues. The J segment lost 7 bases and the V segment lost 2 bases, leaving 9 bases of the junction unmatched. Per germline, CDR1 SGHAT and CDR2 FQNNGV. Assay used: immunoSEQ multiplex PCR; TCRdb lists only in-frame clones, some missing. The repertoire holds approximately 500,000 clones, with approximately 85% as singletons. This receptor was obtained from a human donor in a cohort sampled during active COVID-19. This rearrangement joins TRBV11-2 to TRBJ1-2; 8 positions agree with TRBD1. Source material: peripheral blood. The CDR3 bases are TGTGCCAGCAGCTTATTCGGACAGGGATCCGCTGGCTACACCTTC. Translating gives CASSLFGQGSAGYTF.